These 3 T cell receptor beta chains came from one sample sequenced in a study of control samples from healthy donors and cancer patients. Libraries were prepared by immunoSEQ multiplex PCR; TCRdb keeps only in-frame clonotypes and omits some of them. Of under 450,000 clones detected, approximately 92% appear once; the ten largest clones hold more than 6%. Sequencing was carried out using PBMCs. These receptors all come from a man aged 40-49 years with head and neck cancer.

This clone has only a few counts. This chain links TRBV7-9 with TRBJ2-1; the D is unclear. Germline CDR1 SEHNR, CDR2 FQNEAQ (reference sequence). With 3 bases removed from V and 0 bases from J, the gap between germline ends came to 9 bases. This CDR3 is 15 amino acids long. CDR3 protein: CASSFLAVSYNEQFF. CDR3 in DNA: TGTGCCAGCAGCTTCCTTGCGGTCTCCTACAATGAGCAGTTCTTC.

The rearrangement uses TRBV19 and TRBJ2-7; either TRBD1 or TRBD2 may supply D (6 bases each). V was clipped by 4 bases and J by 2 bases, with 18 bases between them. The germline CDR1 and CDR2 sequences are LNHDA and SQIVND (reference sequence). This CDR3 spans 16 amino acids. The CDR3 region is CASSTRQLGGAYEQYF. Here the CDR3 DNA reads TGTGCCAGTAGTACCCGCCAATTGGGGGGCGCCTACGAGCAGTACTTC.

The gene calls are TRBV19 and TRBJ2-7; D is unresolved. The CDR3 is 13 residues long. Deletions cut 8 bases from V and 6 bases from J, with 17 bases between. The germline gives CDR1 LNHDA, CDR2 SQIVND (reference sequence). The CDR3 protein is CASASPPAGEQYF. CDR3 DNA sequence: TGTGCCAGTGCTTCCCCTCCAGCTGGCGAGCAGTACTTC. The full variable domain, in which reference TRBV19 and TRBJ2-7 provide the parts outside the CDR3, is DGGITQSPKYLFRKEGQNVTLSCEQNLNHDAMYWYRQDPGQGLRLIYYSQIVNDFQKGDIAEGYSVSREKKESFPLTVTSAQKNPTAFYLCASASPPAGEQYFGPGTRLTVT.